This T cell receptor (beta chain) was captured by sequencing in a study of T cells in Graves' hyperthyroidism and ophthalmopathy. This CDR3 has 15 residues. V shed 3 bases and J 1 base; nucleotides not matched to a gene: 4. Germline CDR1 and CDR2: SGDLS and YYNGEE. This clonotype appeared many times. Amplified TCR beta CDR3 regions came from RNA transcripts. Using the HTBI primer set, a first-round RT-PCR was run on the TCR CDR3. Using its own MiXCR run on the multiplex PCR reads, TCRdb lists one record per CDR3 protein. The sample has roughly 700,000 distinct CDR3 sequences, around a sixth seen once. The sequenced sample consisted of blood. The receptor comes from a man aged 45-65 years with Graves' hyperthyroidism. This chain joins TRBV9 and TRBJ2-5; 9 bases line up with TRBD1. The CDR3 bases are TGTGCCAGCAGCGAGGGACAGGGTATCCAAGAGACCCAGTACTTC. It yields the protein CASSEGQGIQETQYF.